This T cell receptor beta chain stems from a study of blood T cells in healthy people across ages. About the study: In model experiments, template switching was able to capture about one barcoded beta molecule for every two T cells that were present. General study results and limits: Strong correlation existed between TCR beta diversity and naive T cell percentage.

The CDR3 consists of 15 residues. CDR1 SGHRS and CDR2 YFSETQ come from the germline V gene. Then a second PCR, running about 6 to 12 cycles, was carried out with a sample-barcoded 5' primer and a J-beta primer mix. TCRdb ran MiXCR on the 5' RACE reads and lists one entry per CDR3 protein. The sample has 890,000 or so distinct CDR3 sequences, around 62% seen once. Notes on this clonotype: What it binds is not known. Mismatch with germline at one junction end may stem from a read error.

The receptor's source is a man aged 25 to 45 in good health. The chain couples TRBV5-1 to TRBJ2-3, with TRBD2 as a possible D gene (6 bases). Material for sequencing was blood. Here the CDR3 DNA reads TGCGTCAGCAGTTTCGGCTACGTGGAGGGGGATACGCAGTATTTT. Amino acids: CVSSFGYVEGDTQYF. Looking up the rest from reference TRBV5-1 and TRBJ2-3 gives the full variable domain: KAGVTQTPRYLIKTRGQQVTLSCSPISGHRSVSWYQQTPGQGLQFLFEYFSETQRNKGNFPGRFSGRQFSNSRSEMNVSTLELGDSALYLCVSSFGYVEGDTQYFGPGTRLTVL.